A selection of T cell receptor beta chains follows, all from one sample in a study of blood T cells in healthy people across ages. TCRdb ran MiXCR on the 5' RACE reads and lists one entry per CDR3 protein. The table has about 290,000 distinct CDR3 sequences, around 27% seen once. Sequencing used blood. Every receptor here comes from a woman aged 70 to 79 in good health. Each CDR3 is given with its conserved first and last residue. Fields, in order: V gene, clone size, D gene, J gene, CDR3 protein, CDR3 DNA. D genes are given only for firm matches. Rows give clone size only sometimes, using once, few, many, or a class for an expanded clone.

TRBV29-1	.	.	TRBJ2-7	CSVEAETDYEQYF	TGCAGCGTTGAAGCTGAGACAGATTACGAGCAGTACTTC
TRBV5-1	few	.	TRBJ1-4	CASSQGLGEKLFF	TGCGCCAGCAGCCAGGGGTTGGGTGAAAAACTGTTTTTT
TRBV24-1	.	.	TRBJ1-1	CATSKGDRPEAFF	TGTGCCACCAGCAAGGGGGATCGTCCTGAAGCTTTCTTT
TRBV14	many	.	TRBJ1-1	CASSQATEAFF	TGTGCCAGCAGCCAGGCCACTGAAGCTTTCTTT
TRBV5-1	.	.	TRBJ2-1	CASSLSIGGYNEQFF	TGCGCCAGCAGCCTCTCGATTGGCGGTTACAATGAGCAGTTCTTC
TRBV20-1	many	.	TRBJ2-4	CSASVVLRKNIQYF	TGCAGTGCTAGCGTCGTCCTCAGAAAAAACATTCAGTACTTC
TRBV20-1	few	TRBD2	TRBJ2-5	CSARVKNPGLARGETQYF	TGCAGTGCTAGAGTCAAAAACCCGGGACTAGCTAGAGGAGAGACCCAGTACTTC
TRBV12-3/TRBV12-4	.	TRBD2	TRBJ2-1	CASSSQAPLAGTPYNEQFF	TGTGCCAGCAGTTCCCAGGCCCCCCTAGCGGGGACCCCCTACAATGAGCAGTTCTTC
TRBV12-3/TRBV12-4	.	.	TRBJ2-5	CASSFTGESPVETQYF	TGTGCCAGCAGTTTTACGGGAGAAAGTCCTGTGGAGACCCAGTACTTC
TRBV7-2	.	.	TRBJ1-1	CASSLSGAVTEAFF	TGTGCCAGCAGCTTGAGCGGCGCCGTAACTGAAGCTTTCTTT
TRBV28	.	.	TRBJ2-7	CASSLTRGSEQYF	TGTGCCAGCAGTTTGACTAGAGGCTCCGAGCAGTACTTC
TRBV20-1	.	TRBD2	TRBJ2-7	CSARGGTSGSTVEQYF	TGCAGTGCTAGAGGCGGGACTAGCGGGAGTACTGTCGAGCAGTACTTC